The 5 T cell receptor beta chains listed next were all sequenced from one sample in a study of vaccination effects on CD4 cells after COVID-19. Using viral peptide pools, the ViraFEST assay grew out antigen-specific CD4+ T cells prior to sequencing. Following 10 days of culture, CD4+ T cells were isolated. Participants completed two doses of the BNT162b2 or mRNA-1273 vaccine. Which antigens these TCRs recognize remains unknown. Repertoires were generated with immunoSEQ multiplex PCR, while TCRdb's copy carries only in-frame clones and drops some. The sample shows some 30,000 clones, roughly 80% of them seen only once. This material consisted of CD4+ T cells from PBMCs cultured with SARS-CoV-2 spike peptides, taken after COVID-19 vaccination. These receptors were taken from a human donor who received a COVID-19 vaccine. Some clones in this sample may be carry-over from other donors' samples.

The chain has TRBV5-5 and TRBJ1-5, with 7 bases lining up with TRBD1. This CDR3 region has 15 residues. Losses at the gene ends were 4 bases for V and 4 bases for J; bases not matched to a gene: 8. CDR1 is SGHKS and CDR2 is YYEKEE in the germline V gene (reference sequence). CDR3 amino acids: CASSPSDRFNQPQHF. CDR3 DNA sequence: TGTGCCAGCAGCCCCTCGGACAGGTTTAATCAGCCCCAGCATTTT.

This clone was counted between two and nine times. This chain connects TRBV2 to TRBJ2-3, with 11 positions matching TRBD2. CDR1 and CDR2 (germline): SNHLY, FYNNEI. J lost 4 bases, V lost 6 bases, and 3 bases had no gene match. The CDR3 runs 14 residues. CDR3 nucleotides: TGTGCCAGCAGCGAGGGACTAGCGGCAGATACGCAGTATTTT. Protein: CASSEGLAADTQYF.

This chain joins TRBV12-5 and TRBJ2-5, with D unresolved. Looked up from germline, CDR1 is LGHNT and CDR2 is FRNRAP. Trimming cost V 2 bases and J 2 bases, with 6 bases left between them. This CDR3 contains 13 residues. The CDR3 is CASGLTVQETQYF. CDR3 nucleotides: TGTGCTAGTGGTTTGACAGTACAAGAGACCCAGTACTTC.

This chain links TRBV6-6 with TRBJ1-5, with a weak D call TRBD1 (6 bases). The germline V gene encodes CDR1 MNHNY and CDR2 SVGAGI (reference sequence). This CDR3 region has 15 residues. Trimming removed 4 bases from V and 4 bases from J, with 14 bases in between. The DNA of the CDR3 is TGTGCCAGCAGTTCAACTGGGGGGCGAAATCAGCCCCAGCATTTT. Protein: CASSSTGGRNQPQHF.

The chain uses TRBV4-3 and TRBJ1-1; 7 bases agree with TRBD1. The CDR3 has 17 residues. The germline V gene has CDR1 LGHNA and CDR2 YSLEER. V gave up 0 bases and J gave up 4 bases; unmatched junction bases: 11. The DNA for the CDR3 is TGCGCCAGCAGCCAAGAACGGGGCAGGGGGGGAGGCACTGAAGCTTTCTTT. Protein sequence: CASSQERGRGGGTEAFF.